This record looks at one TCR beta chain sequence and its context. The antigen remains unidentified. Clones were sequenced by immunoSEQ multiplex PCR, and TCRdb holds only the in-frame ones, with some missing. The sample carries some 150,000 clones, about 92% recorded once. The source of the sample is a study of T cell responses to AZD1222 COVID-19 vaccine. V was pared by 0 bases and J by 2 bases, with 8 bases between. Germline V gene data show CDR1 as MNHEY and CDR2 as SVGAGI. The CDR3 covers 16 residues. Study-wide points: Spike-wide vaccine-associated CD4 TCRs dominated at 160-218 and 743-854.

Sequencing was performed on peripheral blood, taken on day 0 of AZD1222 vaccination. This clonotype originated in an adult in good health. The V gene is TRBV6-5, the J gene TRBJ1-6, with a tentative D call TRBD1 (6 bases). For the CDR3, the DNA is TGTGCCAGCAGTTACTCGGGGGGCCCCTATAATTCACCCCTCCACTTT. This translates into CASSYSGGPYNSPLHF.